Given below is one T cell receptor beta chain in context. The data stem from a study of OX40 agonist ivuxolimab in advanced cancers. Clones were read by immunoSEQ multiplex PCR, and TCRdb kept only the in-frame ones, dropping some. The sample has tens of thousands of clones; roughly 86% are singletons. Sample: CD4+ or CD8+ T cells sorted from blood, taken in a trial of the OX40 agonist ivuxolimab. This clonotype was sampled from an adult with an advanced solid tumor such as melanoma, head and neck, liver or kidney cancer.

The CDR3 DNA follows: TGTGCCAGCAGTTATCAATCTATGACCCCCTACGAGCAGTACTTC. Residues: CASSYQSMTPYEQYF. The chain is built from TRBV6-6 and TRBJ2-7; D is undetermined. The CDR3 loop spans 15 amino acids. CDR1 MNHNY and CDR2 SVGAGI come from the germline V gene (reference sequence). V was trimmed by 3 bases and J by 2 bases, leaving 14 bases between them.